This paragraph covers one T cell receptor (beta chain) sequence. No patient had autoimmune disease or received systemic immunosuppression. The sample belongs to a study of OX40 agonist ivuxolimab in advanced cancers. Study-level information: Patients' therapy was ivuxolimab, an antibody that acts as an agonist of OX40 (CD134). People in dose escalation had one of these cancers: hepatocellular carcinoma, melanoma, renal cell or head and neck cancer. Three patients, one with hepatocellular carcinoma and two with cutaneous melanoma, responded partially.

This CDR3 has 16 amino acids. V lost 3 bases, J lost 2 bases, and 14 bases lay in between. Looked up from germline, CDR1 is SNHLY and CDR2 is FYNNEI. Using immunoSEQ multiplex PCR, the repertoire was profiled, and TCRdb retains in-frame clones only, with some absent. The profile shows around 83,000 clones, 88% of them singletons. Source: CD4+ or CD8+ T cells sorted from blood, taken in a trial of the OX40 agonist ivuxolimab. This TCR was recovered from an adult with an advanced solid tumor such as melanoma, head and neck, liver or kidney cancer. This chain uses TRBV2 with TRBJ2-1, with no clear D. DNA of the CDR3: TGTGCCAGCAGTGAGGACCGTCGGACCCCCTACAATGAGCAGTTCTTC. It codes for CASSEDRRTPYNEQFF. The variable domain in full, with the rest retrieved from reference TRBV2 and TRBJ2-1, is EPEVTQTPSHQVTQMGQEVILRCVPISNHLYFYWYRQILGQKVEFLVSFYNNEISEKSEIFDDQFSVERPDGSNFTLKIRSTKLEDSAMYFCASSEDRRTPYNEQFFGPGTRLTVL.